What follows are 25 T cell receptor beta chains derived from one specimen sequenced in a study of blood T cells in healthy people across ages. A second PCR of 7 to 11 cycles used a sample-barcoded 5' primer and a J-beta primer mix. TCRdb re-called the 5' RACE reads with MiXCR, one entry per CDR3 protein. The table has some 1.4 million distinct CDR3 sequences, 42% seen once. The specimen sequenced was blood. The source is a woman in her late teens or twenties in good health.

The chain couples TRBV4-1 to TRBJ2-5, with D maybe TRBD1 (5 bases). The CDR3 totals 16 residues. Germline CDR1 and CDR2: MGHRA and YSYEKL. Trimming shortened V by 6 bases and J by 1 base, and 18 bases separated the two germline ends. The DNA of the CDR3 is TGCGCCAGCAGTGGCGCCTCGACGGACACCCAAGAGACCCAGTACTTC. It specifies CASSGASTDTQETQYF.

Notes on this clonotype: A much bigger clone sits one base away, suggesting this may be a read error. The V and J genes are TRBV28 and TRBJ2-1; D is ambiguous. The CDR3 consists of 12 residues. Between the trimmed V and J ends, which lost 6 bases and 10 bases, there was a span of 13 bases. The germline CDR1 and CDR2 sequences are MDHEN and SYDVKM. CDR3 sequence: CASSDPSYEQFF. The DNA of the CDR3 is TGTGCCAGCAGCGACCCCTCCTACGAGCAGTTCTTC.

The chain is built from TRBV7-9 and TRBJ2-1; TRBD2 agrees at 11 bases. Germline values: CDR1 SEHNR, CDR2 FQNEAQ (reference sequence). The CDR3 runs 15 residues. The trim removed 5 bases at V and 8 bases at J, leaving 8 bases unmatched. Here the CDR3 reads CASSLIAGGLDEQFF. CDR3 nucleotide sequence: TGTGCCAGCAGCCTTATAGCGGGAGGGCTGGATGAGCAGTTCTTC.

The chain combines TRBV10-3 with TRBJ1-2; 8 bases match TRBD1. CDR1 and CDR2 (germline): ENHRY, SYGVKD. Losses at the gene ends were 10 bases for V and 3 bases for J; bases not matched to a gene: 10. This CDR3 comprises 14 residues. The CDR3 reads CANRSQGADYGYTF. Here the CDR3 DNA reads TGTGCCAACAGATCTCAGGGGGCAGACTATGGCTACACCTTC.

The V gene is TRBV7-9, the J gene TRBJ2-7; tentative D call: TRBD2 (5 bases). The closer fit of TRBJ2-5 to the DNA end suggests the J call may be wrong. Germline V gene lookup returns CDR1 SEHNR and CDR2 FQNEAQ (reference sequence). This CDR3 contains 15 residues. As DNA, the CDR3 is TGTGCCAGCAGCTTAAGGTCGTCTAGCCAAACGACCCAGTACTTC. Its protein is CASSLRSSSQTTQYF.

J is TRBJ2-5 and V is TRBV5-1, with D possibly being TRBD1 or TRBD2 (6 bases each). Germline V CDR1 and CDR2: SGHRS, YFSETQ. The CDR3 is made up of 14 amino acids. Between the trimmed V and J ends, which lost 0 bases and 5 bases, there was a span of 11 bases. The CDR3 DNA reads as TGCGCCAGCAGCTTGGACCTAGGGGGGGAGACCCAGTACTTC. Residues: CASSLDLGGETQYF.

This clonotype has just one count. The J gene is TRBJ1-5, the V gene TRBV2, with unresolved D. The CDR3 spans 12 residues. Trimming shortened V by 8 bases and J by 0 bases, and 5 bases separated the two germline ends. Germline values: CDR1 SNHLY, CDR2 FYNNEI. The CDR3 coding sequence is TGTGCCAGCGCAACTAGCAATCAGCCCCAGCATTTT. Translated, it gives CASATSNQPQHF.

The chain joins TRBV2 to TRBJ2-5; TRBD1 matches 9 bases. The V gene's germline CDR1 is SNHLY and CDR2 FYNNEI. The CDR3 has 12 amino acids. Trimming removed 6 bases from V and 11 bases from J; junction bases left unmatched: 7. The CDR3 spells CASRDTGGRQYF. In DNA form, the CDR3 reads TGTGCCAGCAGGGACACAGGGGGCCGGCAGTACTTC.

The V call is TRBV20-1, the J call TRBJ2-1; possibly TRBD2 for D (5 bases). Germline CDR1 DFQATT, CDR2 SNEGSKA (reference sequence). The CDR3 is 14 residues long. V was pared by 3 bases and J by 4 bases, with 13 bases between. The CDR3 nucleotides read TGCAGTGCTAGTCCCAGCGGATCTTACAATGAGCAGTTCTTC. Translation: CSASPSGSYNEQFF.

This clonotype was observed a few times. This chain links TRBV28 with TRBJ1-2, with D perhaps TRBD1 (5 bases). The CDR3 has 15 residues. Germline V gene lookup returns CDR1 MDHEN and CDR2 SYDVKM. V lost 2 bases to trimming and J lost 0 bases, with 10 bases between them. CDR3 sequence: CASSLAGVANYGYTF. The CDR3 nucleotides are TGTGCCAGCAGTTTAGCGGGGGTAGCTAACTATGGCTACACCTTC.

Here the CDR3 DNA reads TGTGCCAGCAGCTTACTCGGGACTAGCGTGGCAGATACGCAGTATTTT. Protein: CASSLLGTSVADTQYF. This sequence joins TRBV7-2 and TRBJ2-3; the match to TRBD2 covers 10 bases. Germline CDR1 is SGHTA and CDR2 is FQGNSA. This CDR3 has 16 residues. The V segment lost 2 bases and the J segment 4 bases; nucleotides outside the gene matches: 6.

This clonotype was detected only a few times. V gene TRBV15 combines with J gene TRBJ1-2; D unresolved. The V and J ends lost 0 bases and 7 bases respectively, with 9 bases between them. The CDR3 loop spans 13 amino acids. Germline CDR1 is LNHNV and CDR2 is YYDKDF (reference sequence). CDR3 in amino acids: CATSRDLEGGYTF. The CDR3 coding sequence is TGTGCCACCAGCAGAGATCTGGAAGGTGGCTACACCTTC.

The chain employs TRBV7-8 and TRBJ1-1, with D possibly being TRBD1 (5 bases). Per the germline V gene, CDR1 is SGHVS and CDR2 is FQNEAQ. Deletions cut 4 bases from V and 1 base from J, with 13 bases between. This CDR3 has 15 residues. The CDR3 DNA sequence: TGTGCCAGCAGCTCCCCATGGGGCTCGAACACTGAAGCTTTCTTT. It translates to CASSSPWGSNTEAFF.

The V and J genes are TRBV12-3 or TRBV12-4 and TRBJ2-3, with D tentatively TRBD2 (7 bases). The V end was cut by 3 bases, the J end by 1 base, with 14 bases between. The CDR3 sequence is 16 residues long. Here the CDR3 reads CASSLRGGLGTDTQYF. The CDR3, as DNA: TGTGCCAGCAGTTTGAGGGGGGGCCTAGGCACAGATACGCAGTATTTT.

This clonotype was seen a few times. The V and J genes are TRBV20-1 and TRBJ2-7; 7 bases align to TRBD1. Losses at the gene ends were 2 bases for V and 5 bases for J; bases not matched to a gene: 6. Looked up from germline, CDR1 is DFQATT and CDR2 is SNEGSKA (reference sequence). The CDR3 is 13 residues long. CDR3 residues: CSARTGVSHEQYF. CDR3 bases: TGCAGTGCTAGAACAGGGGTCTCGCACGAGCAGTACTTC.

The chain employs TRBV5-1 and TRBJ1-2, with D hard to call. The CDR3 loop spans 12 amino acids. The germline V and J ends were trimmed by 0 bases and 6 bases, with 6 bases remaining between them. Per the germline V gene, CDR1 is SGHRS and CDR2 is YFSETQ. The CDR3 reads CASSLDFNGYTF. The CDR3, as DNA: TGCGCCAGCAGCTTGGACTTCAATGGCTACACCTTC.

The chain links TRBV9 to TRBJ2-3; tentatively, D is TRBD2 (5 bases). Germline V CDR1 and CDR2: SGDLS, YYNGEE. Trimming stripped 4 bases from V and 5 bases from J, with 14 bases between. The CDR3 runs 14 residues. This chain's CDR3 is CASSLRGQRDTQYF. CDR3 DNA: TGTGCCAGCAGCTTGCGAGGGCAGAGAGATACGCAGTATTTT.

The rearrangement uses TRBV7-9 and TRBJ2-5, with D unclear. Germline-derived CDR1 and CDR2 are SEHNR and FQNEAQ (reference sequence). V dropped 6 bases and J dropped 2 bases, with 19 bases sitting between them. CDR3 length: 16 residues. DNA for the CDR3: TGTGCCAGCAGGGACCCCGGGTTTGGTCAGCAAGAGACCCAGTACTTC. Encoded protein: CASRDPGFGQQETQYF.

The genes are TRBV20-1 and TRBJ2-1; D gene uncertain. This CDR3 is built from 13 residues. Germline V CDR1 and CDR2: DFQATT, SNEGSKA (reference sequence). Trimming removed 0 bases at V and 13 bases at J, with 16 bases between. The CDR3 here is CSARETLGNSQFF. The CDR3 nucleotides are TGCAGTGCTAGAGAGACCTTGGGGAACTCTCAGTTCTTC.

This clonotype was counted many times. The J gene is TRBJ1-2, the V gene TRBV6-6; D gene uncertain. Germline V lookup: CDR1 MNHNY, CDR2 SVGAGI (reference sequence). V was pared by 4 bases and J by 4 bases, with 10 bases between. This CDR3 region has 13 residues. The CDR3, as DNA: TGTGCCAGCAGTTCACAAGGGTTCTATGGCTACACCTTC. Its translation: CASSSQGFYGYTF.

The gene calls are TRBV24-1 and TRBJ2-6, with 8 bases lining up with TRBD1. The germline CDR1 and CDR2 sequences are KGHDR and SFDVKD. This CDR3 region has 16 residues. Trimming at V came to 10 bases and at J to 4 bases, leaving 11 bases not matched to a gene. This CDR3 reads CATGDRLFTGANVLTF. CDR3 DNA: TGTGCCACGGGGGACAGGCTATTCACAGGGGCCAACGTCCTGACTTTC.

The chain recombines TRBV12-3 or TRBV12-4 with TRBJ2-3; D is perhaps TRBD1 or TRBD2 (5 bases each). The CDR3 spans 15 residues. Trimming removed 8 bases at V and 4 bases at J, with 19 bases between. The CDR3 DNA sequence: TGTGCCAGCGCGATATCAGGGAGTTTAGCAGATACGCAGTATTTT. As protein: CASAISGSLADTQYF.

The chain employs TRBV4-2 and TRBJ2-4, with a possible D match to TRBD2 (6 bases). Looked up from germline, CDR1 is LGHNA and CDR2 is YNFKEQ. V lost 3 bases to trimming and J lost 0 bases, with 21 bases between them. This CDR3 has 19 amino acids. The CDR3 protein is CASSHPSEDRGLAKNIQYF. CDR3 coding DNA: TGTGCCAGCAGCCATCCCTCCGAGGACCGGGGACTAGCCAAAAACATTCAGTACTTC.

J is TRBJ2-1 and V is TRBV5-1, with D tentatively TRBD2 (7 bases). The V end lost 4 bases, the J end lost 7 bases, and 12 bases lay between the germline ends. This CDR3 has 13 residues. Germline V gene sequence: CDR1 SGHRS, CDR2 YFSETQ. The DNA of the CDR3 is TGCGCCAGCAGCCGGGGGGCCGGTAATGAGCAGTTCTTC. Protein sequence: CASSRGAGNEQFF.

The chain recombines TRBV6-1 with TRBJ1-1; unclear D gene. V lost 3 bases, J lost 5 bases, and 13 bases lay in between. The CDR3 has 14 residues. Per germline, CDR1 MNHNS and CDR2 SASEGT. As DNA, the CDR3 is TGTGCCAGCAGTGACCAGGCCCTGTGGACTGAAGCTTTCTTT. Translation: CASSDQALWTEAFF.